These 6 T cell receptor beta chains were all obtained from the same sample, sequenced in a study of a mutant IDH1 vaccine in newly diagnosed glioma. Their antigens remain unidentified. Some clones are missing from TCRdb's copy, which holds only in-frame ones; the method was immunoSEQ multiplex PCR. This table holds approximately 31,000 clones, around 82% found once. Specified time point: week 47, end of study. One vaccine dose held 300 ug of mutant IDH1 20-mer peptide and came with topical imiquimod. Source: PBMCs, taken from a glioma patient whose treatment included an IDH1 peptide vaccine. These receptors were obtained from a man aged 25-45 years with glioma.

The chain employs TRBV7-2 and TRBJ2-7, with TRBD2 identical over 11 bases. CDR1 is SGHTA, CDR2 FQGNSA, per germline. V lost 2 bases, J lost 6 bases, and 3 bases stayed unmatched. CDR3 length equals 14 residues. CDR3 loop: CASSLSLAGGEQYF. The CDR3 region has the DNA TGTGCCAGCAGCTTATCGCTAGCGGGAGGCGAGCAGTACTTC.

This clone was picked up one time. This chain joins TRBV27 and TRBJ2-7; 7 nucleotides match TRBD1. The J segment lost 2 bases and the V segment lost 5 bases, leaving 9 bases of the junction unmatched. Germline V lookup: CDR1 MNHEY, CDR2 SMNVEV (reference sequence). The CDR3 extends over 15 amino acids. In DNA, the CDR3 is TGTGCCAGCAGTCTCCGGACAGGCCCAGCCTACGAGCAGTACTTC. Translation: CASSLRTGPAYEQYF.

This sequence joins TRBV5-6 and TRBJ2-7; 9 nucleotides agree with TRBD1. The V gene's germline CDR1 is SGHDT and CDR2 YYEEEE. The CDR3 runs 15 residues. V lost 4 bases, J lost 5 bases, and 10 bases stayed unmatched. The DNA for the CDR3 is TGTGCCAGCAGCCCTAGCCCGGACAGGGGAAACGAGCAGTACTTC. It encodes CASSPSPDRGNEQYF.

The genes are TRBV7-2 and TRBJ1-1, with no clear D. V was pared by 0 bases and J by 4 bases, with 12 bases between. The CDR3 has 15 amino acids. Per germline, CDR1 SGHTA and CDR2 FQGNSA. CDR3 sequence reads: CASSLAASGSTEAFF. The DNA of the CDR3 is TGTGCCAGCAGCTTAGCAGCGTCTGGGAGCACTGAAGCTTTCTTT. The full variable domain, rest sourced from reference TRBV7-2 and TRBJ1-1, is GAGVSQSPSNKVTEKGKDVELRCDPISGHTALYWYRQSLGQGLEFLIYFQGNSAPDKSGLPSDRFSAERTGGSVSTLTIQRTQQEDSAVYLCASSLAASGSTEAFFGQGTRLTVV.

The rearrangement links TRBV7-9 to TRBJ2-7; the D gene is possibly TRBD2 (6 bases). In germline, CDR1 is SEHNR, CDR2 FQNEAQ (reference sequence). CDR3 length: 13 amino acids. Deletions cut 2 bases from V and 7 bases from J, with 12 bases between. The CDR3 bases are TGTGCCAGCAGCTTAACCCACAGCGGGGAGCAGTACTTC. Encoded protein: CASSLTHSGEQYF.

The chain recombines TRBV2 with TRBJ2-5; possibly TRBD1 for D (5 bases). V was cut by 6 bases and J by 4 bases, with 6 bases left in between. This CDR3 is built from 11 residues. Germline lookup yields CDR1 SNHLY and CDR2 FYNNEI. The CDR3 reads CASRQGETQYF. The CDR3 DNA reads TGTGCCAGCAGGCAGGGAGAGACCCAGTACTTC. The variable domain in full, with the rest retrieved from reference TRBV2 and TRBJ2-5, is EPEVTQTPSHQVTQMGQEVILRCVPISNHLYFYWYRQILGQKVEFLVSFYNNEISEKSEIFDDQFSVERPDGSNFTLKIRSTKLEDSAMYFCASRQGETQYFGPGTRLLVL.